This T cell receptor (beta chain) was captured by sequencing in a study of T-cell memory formation after mild COVID-19 (dated by TCRdb to about 2021). Regarding the study in general: Most TCR sequence clusters were specific to one of the two donors. Two young, previously healthy adult volunteers, one female and one male, were included in the cohort. In a couple of donors, T-cell clones that expanded and contracted after mild COVID-19 were followed by sequencing TCRalpha and TCRbeta repertoires longitudinally. Study-wide conclusions, independent of this receptor: Clones that contracted from day 15 to 85 showed balanced CD4/CD8 phenotypes, whereas a second wave of clones that expanded from day 15 to 37 leaned towards CD4+. The study covered only a couple of mild cases, and larger cohorts including severe cases with pre-infection samples were considered necessary. Contracting CD4+ clones were found mainly in CM and EM memory subsets, while CD8+ clones were enriched in EMRA. Some responding clones were detected in pre-infection memory, suggesting pre-existing cross-reactive memory T cells joined the SARS-CoV-2 response. Whether the second-wave clones peaking on day 37 were SARS-CoV-2 specific was not confirmed.

This clonotype was seen many times. Its antigen is still unknown. Base qualities are not provided; no much larger clone lies one nucleotide away. Ficoll-Paque density gradient centrifugation was the method used to isolate PBMCs. The instrument given in TCRdb is Illumina NovaSeq 6000. TCRalpha and TCRbeta cDNA libraries were built by 5'RACE with constant-segment primers, adding sample barcodes and unique molecular identifiers. Trizol reagent was used to extract RNA from every sample. The libraries were amplified in two PCR steps, and the second step added a second sample barcode and Illumina TruSeq adapters. Sequencing of libraries was performed on an Illumina NovaSeq with 2 x 150 bp paired-end reads. The authors' pipeline ran thus. Demultiplexing of reads and collapsing into UMI-guided consensus sequences were performed with migec v1.2.7. With mixcr v2.1.11, UMI consensuses were aligned to TRA and TRB V and J templates and assembled into clonotypes. A clonotype was counted as expanded or contracted only if both edgeR and NoisET called the change significant, with noise models trained on biological replicates. For edgeR calls, the cutoffs were a false discovery rate-adjusted p below 0.01 and a log2 fold-change threshold of 1. PCA with hierarchical clustering of max-normalized trajectories of the 1000 most abundant clonotypes was used as exploratory dynamics analysis. Each responding clone was given a CD4 or CD8 phenotype based on the CD4+ and CD8+ repertoires, which had been sequenced separately. In-frame beta chains were kept once TCRdb had trimmed the public reads at Q25 with fastp and called clones with MiXCR. CDR3 protein duplicates are merged, each entry listing the most common genes and DNA. These V and J calls are TCRdb output, not the study's own analysis. The sample yields 400,000 or so distinct CDR3 sequences; around 21% were counted once. The ten largest clones capture 9.5% to 15% of the sample.

Cut back by 3 bases and 2 bases, the V and J ends lie 28 bases apart. The CDR3, cysteine through phenylalanine, is 19 amino acids long. Only the CDR3 region is kept as DNA, spanning 57 bases read in frame from base 1. Reading the germline V gene (reference sequence) gives CDR1 DFQATT and CDR2 SNEGSKA. The chain is assembled from TRBV20-1 and TRBJ1-2, and the D gene may be TRBD1, 6 bases matching. This receptor was obtained from an adult woman who had mild COVID-19 (a few samples of this study predate the infection). The sample titles of this study are shuffled in the database, so cell type and time point are left out; the donor was told from shared clones. Sequencing input: PBMCs or a T cell subset sorted from them (not recorded which). CDR3 region: CSASPATTRQHRDNYGYTF. The DNA sequence is as follows: TGCAGTGCTAGTCCAGCGACAACCCGACAACACAGGGACAACTATGGCTACACCTTC.